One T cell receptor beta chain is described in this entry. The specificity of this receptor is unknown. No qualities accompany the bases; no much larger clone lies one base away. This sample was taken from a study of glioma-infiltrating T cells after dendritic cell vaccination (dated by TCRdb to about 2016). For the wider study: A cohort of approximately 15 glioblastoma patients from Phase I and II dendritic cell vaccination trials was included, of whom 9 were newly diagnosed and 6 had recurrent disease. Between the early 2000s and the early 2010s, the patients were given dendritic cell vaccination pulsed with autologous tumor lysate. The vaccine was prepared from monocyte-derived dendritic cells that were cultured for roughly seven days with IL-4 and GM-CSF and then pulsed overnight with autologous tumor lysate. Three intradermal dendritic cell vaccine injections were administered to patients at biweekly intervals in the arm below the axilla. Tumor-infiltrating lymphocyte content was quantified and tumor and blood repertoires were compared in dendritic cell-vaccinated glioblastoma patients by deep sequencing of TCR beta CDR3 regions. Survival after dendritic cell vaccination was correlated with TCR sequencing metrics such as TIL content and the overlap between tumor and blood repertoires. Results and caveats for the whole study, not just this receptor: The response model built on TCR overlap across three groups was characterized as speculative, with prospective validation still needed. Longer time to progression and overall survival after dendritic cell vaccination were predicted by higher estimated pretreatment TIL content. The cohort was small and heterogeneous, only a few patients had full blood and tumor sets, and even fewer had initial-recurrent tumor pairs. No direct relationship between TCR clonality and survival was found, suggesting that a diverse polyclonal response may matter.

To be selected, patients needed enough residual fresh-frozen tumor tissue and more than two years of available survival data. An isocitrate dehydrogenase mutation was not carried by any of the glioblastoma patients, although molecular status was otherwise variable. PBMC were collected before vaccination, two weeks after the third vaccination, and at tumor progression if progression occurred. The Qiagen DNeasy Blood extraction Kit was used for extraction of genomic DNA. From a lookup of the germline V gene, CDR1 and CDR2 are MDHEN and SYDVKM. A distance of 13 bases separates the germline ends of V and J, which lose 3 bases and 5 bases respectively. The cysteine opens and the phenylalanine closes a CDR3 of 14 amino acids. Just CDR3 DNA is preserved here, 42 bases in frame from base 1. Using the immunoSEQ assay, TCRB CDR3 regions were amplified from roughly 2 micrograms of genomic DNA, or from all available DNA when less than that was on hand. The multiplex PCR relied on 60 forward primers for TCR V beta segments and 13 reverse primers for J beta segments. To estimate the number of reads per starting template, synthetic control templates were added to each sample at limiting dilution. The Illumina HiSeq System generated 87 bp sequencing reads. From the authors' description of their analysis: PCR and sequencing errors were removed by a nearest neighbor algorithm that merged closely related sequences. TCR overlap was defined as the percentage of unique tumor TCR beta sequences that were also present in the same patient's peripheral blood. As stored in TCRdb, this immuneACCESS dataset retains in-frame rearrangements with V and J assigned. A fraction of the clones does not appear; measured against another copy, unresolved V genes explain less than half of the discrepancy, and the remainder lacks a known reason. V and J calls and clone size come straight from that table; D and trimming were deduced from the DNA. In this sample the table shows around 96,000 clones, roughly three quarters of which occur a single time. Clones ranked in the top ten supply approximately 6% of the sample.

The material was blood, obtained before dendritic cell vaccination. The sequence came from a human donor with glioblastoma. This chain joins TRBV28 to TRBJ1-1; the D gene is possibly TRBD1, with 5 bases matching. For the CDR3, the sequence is CASSLGGESTEAFF. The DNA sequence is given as TGTGCCAGCAGTTTGGGGGGAGAAAGTACTGAAGCTTTCTTT.